These 15 T cell receptor beta chains came from one sample sequenced in a study of tissue T cells after allogeneic stem cell transplantation. TCRdb's table, derived via immunoSEQ multiplex PCR, lists solely in-frame clones and lacks some. The data contain 10,000 or so clones, roughly 64% of them singletons. Sequences were derived from tissue from the ileum, sampled at autopsy. Receptor source: a woman aged 18-55 years with breast cancer.

This clone is judged medium-sized. The chain combines TRBV6-4 with TRBJ2-3; 11 bases map to TRBD2. Per germline, CDR1 MRHNA and CDR2 SNTAGT. The CDR3 is 15 residues long. With V trimmed by 2 bases and J by 6 bases, 4 bases remained unmatched. This chain's CDR3 is CASSDIAGGQDTQYF. The CDR3 DNA sequence: TGTGCCAGCAGTGACATAGCGGGGGGGCAGGATACGCAGTATTTT.

This clone occurred a few times. The CDR3 protein is CASSQGASGNYEQYF. The CDR3 DNA reads TGTGCCAGCAGCCAAGGGGCTAGCGGGAACTACGAGCAGTACTTC. This chain links TRBV3-1 (or the pseudogene TRBV3-2) with TRBJ2-7; TRBD2 aligns across 9 bases. This CDR3 region has 15 residues. V gave up 1 base and J gave up 3 bases; unmatched junction bases: 4. Germline V lookup: CDR1 LGHDT, CDR2 YNNKEL (reference sequence).

The rearrangement uses TRBV19 and TRBJ1-6; a possible D gene is TRBD1 (5 bases). CDR1 is LNHDA, CDR2 SQIVND, per germline (reference sequence). The CDR3 extends over 13 amino acids. Trimming took 8 bases from V and 10 from J, leaving 15 bases between them. The CDR3 protein is CASSSQGASPLHF. DNA of the CDR3: TGTGCCAGTTCCAGCCAGGGCGCGTCACCCCTCCACTTT. The entire variable domain, with the rest obtained from reference TRBV19 and TRBJ1-6, is as follows: DGGITQSPKYLFRKEGQNVTLSCEQNLNHDAMYWYRQDPGQGLRLIYYSQIVNDFQKGDIAEGYSVSREKKESFPLTVTSAQKNPTAFYLCASSSQGASPLHFGNGTRLTVT.

This clone ranks as medium-sized. This sample includes further DNA sequences coding for the same CDR3. The J gene is TRBJ2-2, the V gene TRBV28; TRBD2 aligns across 7 bases. The CDR3 is 15 residues long. The V gene end was trimmed by 2 bases and the J gene end by 5 bases; junction bases not matched to a gene: 5. The germline V gene encodes CDR1 MDHEN and CDR2 SYDVKM. The CDR3 DNA sequence: TGTGCCAGCAGTTTAGCGGGAGTTCCAACCGGGGAGCTGTTTTTT. This codes for CASSLAGVPTGELFF.

This chain uses TRBV5-4 with TRBJ2-7; D unresolved. In germline, CDR1 is SGHNT, CDR2 YYREEE (reference sequence). The CDR3 spans 16 residues. The V end lost 4 bases, the J end lost 2 bases, and 19 bases lay between the germline ends. The CDR3 sequence is CASSPTGRALPYEQYF. The CDR3 DNA reads TGTGCCAGCAGCCCAACGGGCCGGGCGCTTCCCTACGAGCAGTACTTC.

This clone was seen a single time. The V gene is TRBV2, the J gene TRBJ2-5, with D unresolved. V lost 1 base to trimming and J lost 2 bases, with 8 bases between them. Germline CDR1 SNHLY, CDR2 FYNNEI. This CDR3 region has 14 residues. The CDR3 bases are TGTGCCAGCAGTGAAGTGGGAAGTCAAGAGACCCAGTACTTC. Its protein is CASSEVGSQETQYF.

This clone was found once. In DNA, the CDR3 is TGTGCCAGCAGTTATGGGTGGAGAAGCACAGATACGCAGTATTTT. This translates into CASSYGWRSTDTQYF. The genes are TRBV6-5 and TRBJ2-3; no clear D. Germline V gene lookup returns CDR1 MNHEY and CDR2 SVGAGI. Trimming cost V 3 bases and J 0 bases, with 10 bases left between them. The CDR3 sequence is 15 residues long.

The genes are TRBV2 and TRBJ1-2; no definite D call. The CDR3 consists of 14 residues. The germline V and J ends were trimmed by 8 bases and 8 bases, with 21 bases remaining between them. Germline V gives CDR1 SNHLY, CDR2 FYNNEI. The CDR3 loop reads CASRATRGMEGYTF. DNA for the CDR3: TGTGCCAGCCGCGCCACCCGGGGAATGGAAGGCTACACCTTC.

This clone is termed large. The CDR3: CASSYSTTAGELFF. CDR3 nucleotides: TGTGCCAGCAGTTACTCTACTACTGCCGGGGAGCTGTTTTTT. The gene calls are TRBV6-5 and TRBJ2-2, with D unclear. This CDR3 region has 14 residues. Trimming left V 0 bases short and J 6 bases short, with 8 bases between. Germline V gene lookup returns CDR1 MNHEY and CDR2 SVGAGI.

CDR3 nucleotide sequence: TGTGCCAGCAGTATGAAGGATCTTACCACTGAAGCTTTCTTT. Translated: CASSMKDLTTEAFF. The chain is built from TRBV28 and TRBJ1-1; D remains unclear. Per germline, CDR1 MDHEN and CDR2 SYDVKM. The CDR3 has 14 amino acids. V lost 5 bases to trimming and J lost 4 bases, with 14 bases between them.

This chain links TRBV9 with TRBJ2-5; D is perhaps TRBD2 (5 bases). This CDR3 has 16 residues. The V end was cut by 3 bases, the J end by 5 bases, with 20 bases between. Germline V gene data show CDR1 as SGDLS and CDR2 as YYNGEE. Written as DNA, the CDR3 is TGTGCCAGCAGCGCCGGGCTAGCCTCGGTTGGGGAGACCCAGTACTTC. This translates into CASSAGLASVGETQYF.

V is TRBV15 and J is TRBJ1-2; no firm D call. The CDR3 is 13 residues long. V lost 0 bases and J lost 8, with 10 bases in between. The V gene's germline CDR1 is LNHNV and CDR2 YYDKDF (reference sequence). Here the CDR3 DNA reads TGTGCCACCAGCAGAGATAGGATTGGGGGCTACACCTTC. Translating gives CATSRDRIGGYTF.

The chain recombines TRBV6-6 with TRBJ1-5; D is perhaps TRBD1 (5 bases). The CDR3 has 13 amino acids. Germline assignment: CDR1 MNHNY and CDR2 SVGAGI (reference sequence). In DNA form, the CDR3 reads TGTGCTGGGGGGGAGGTCAGCAATCAGCCCCAGCATTTT. Its translation is CAGGEVSNQPQHF.

For this clone: Additional DNA sequences in this sample encode the identical CDR3. The V gene is TRBV6-2 or TRBV6-3, the J gene TRBJ2-7; weak D call: TRBD2 (6 bases). Trimming pared 2 bases from V and 4 bases from J, leaving 9 bases between. From germline, CDR1 is MNHEY and CDR2 SVGEGT. CDR3 length: 13 amino acids. CDR3: CASSYVSGYEQYF. The CDR3 DNA follows: TGTGCCAGCAGTTACGTTAGCGGATACGAGCAGTACTTC.

By sample share, this clone is medium-sized (0.01 to 0.1%). The gene calls are TRBV6-5 and TRBJ2-7; weak D call: TRBD1 (6 bases). Trimming stripped 2 bases from V and 3 bases from J, with 11 bases between. Germline values: CDR1 MNHEY, CDR2 SVGAGI. This CDR3 has 14 amino acids. In nucleotides, the CDR3 is TGTGCCAGCAGTTACACAAAAGGGGGCTACGAGCAGTACTTC. Protein: CASSYTKGGYEQYF.